These 2 T cell receptor beta chains originate from one sample sequenced in a study of shared clonotypes between healthy human individuals. Libraries were prepared by immunoSEQ multiplex PCR; TCRdb keeps only in-frame clonotypes and omits some of them. The top ten hold roughly 1% of the sample, which has some 2 million clones, about 95% seen once. Naive CD8 cells, CD45RO-negative and positively selected for CCR7, excluded terminally differentiated effector memory CD45RA+ cells. Sequenced sample: naive CD8+ T cells sorted from blood. The receptors originated from a young man in good health.

As for this clone: Other DNA sequences in the sample encode the same CDR3. This chain uses TRBV30 with TRBJ1-2; D remains unclear. CDR3 length equals 11 residues. V was cut by 1 base and J by 8 bases, with 8 bases left in between. Germline V gene data show CDR1 as GTSNPN and CDR2 as SVGIG (reference sequence). The CDR3 coding sequence is TGTGCCTGGAGTGACGGAGTCGGCTACACCTTC. It yields the protein CAWSDGVGYTF.

With regard to this clone: Other DNA sequences of this sample code for an identical CDR3. The rearrangement joins TRBV19 to TRBJ1-2; D is uncertain. V gave up 3 bases and J gave up 7 bases, with 6 bases separating them. The CDR3 spans 11 residues. Germline V gene lookup returns CDR1 LNHDA and CDR2 SQIVND (reference sequence). CDR3 in amino acids: CASSIARGYTF. The CDR3 bases are TGTGCCAGTAGTATTGCTCGTGGCTACACCTTC. The variable domain in full, with the rest retrieved from reference TRBV19 and TRBJ1-2, is DGGITQSPKYLFRKEGQNVTLSCEQNLNHDAMYWYRQDPGQGLRLIYYSQIVNDFQKGDIAEGYSVSREKKESFPLTVTSAQKNPTAFYLCASSIARGYTFGSGTRLTVV.